The present TCR beta chain was sequenced within a study of T cells after yellow fever vaccination (dated by TCRdb to 2018 to 2020). In terms of the full investigation: The SMART-Seq v4 Ultra Low Input RNA kit was used to prepare libraries from fractions with low cell numbers. Blood samples were taken at several timepoints before and after primary and secondary immunization, and bulk PBMC replicates and cell subsets were isolated. Bulk TCR alpha and beta repertoires were sequenced longitudinally to track T-cell clones before and after primary and booster YFV17D yellow fever vaccination. Two healthy male donors, one aged 18 to 29 and one aged 30 to 40 years, were included in the cohort. The paper's findings and limits, for the study overall: Because abundant contaminating clonotypes from the bulk population could be contained in FACS-sorted repertoires, computational filtering was required. Because the study included only a couple of donors, the extent to which the findings can be generalized is limited. A small share of clonotypes occurred in both CD4 and CD8 compartments, likely arising from convergent recombination. After the booster, most of the clones that had expanded following primary vaccination were detected again (just under 97% of CD4 and roughly 88% of CD8), which suggests that memory was broadly maintained. The secondary T-cell response was found to be weaker but faster than the primary response, with a peak reached on day 5 rather than on day 15.

This clonotype has just a few counts. No antigen is known for it. Per-base qualities were not stored, and no clone one base away is much larger. TCR cDNA was synthesized by 5'RACE template switching, which introduced a universal primer site and unique molecular identifiers. Priming for cDNA synthesis came from both the TCR alpha and TCR beta constant segments. Library amplification used two PCR steps, and the second PCR step added sample barcodes and sequencing adapters. Sequencing of the libraries was done on either Illumina HiSeq 2500 (2x100 bp) or NovaSeq (2x150 bp). Per the authors' processing: Reads were demultiplexed and collapsed into UMI consensus sequences with MIGEC, and V(D)J alignment was performed with MiXCR. Clonotypes responding to the vaccine were identified with edgeR on replicate PBMC samples, with the criteria of FDR below 0.01 and a log2 fold change above 5 up to day 15. CD4 or CD8 identity was assigned to each bulk clonotype according to whether the clonotype was present at higher abundance in the sequenced CD4 repertoire or the sequenced CD8 repertoire. TCRdb reprocessed the public reads (quality trimming at Q25 with fastp, clone calling with MiXCR) and kept in-frame beta chains. Each CDR3 protein gets just one entry, which takes the most common genes and DNA from the rows behind it. These V and J calls rely on TCRdb rather than the paper's analysis. The sample data list 500,000 to 650,000 distinct CDR3 sequences, and 9% to 15% of these were observed just once. Clones ranked in the top ten supply under 15% of the sample.

According to the study, the label for this sample's treatment or condition signals: live attenuated yellow fever vaccine strain. Two biological replicates of bulk PBMCs were collected at each blood-draw timepoint. PBMCs were isolated from peripheral blood using a standard Ficoll-Paque protocol. RNA was extracted with TriZol from bulk PBMCs, CD4 and CD8 fractions, and dextramer-positive and dextramer-negative fractions. Measured from the cysteine to the phenylalanine, the CDR3 is 15 residues long. Here the CDR3 DNA is all that survives: 45 bases in frame from base 1. Relative to germline, V is 0 bases shorter and J is 9 bases shorter, with 15 bases between their ends. CDR1 and CDR2 were assigned from the germline V gene (reference sequence) as LGHDT and YNNKEL.

This receptor was obtained from a man younger than 40 who received the YFV17D yellow fever vaccine. The V and J segments used are TRBV3-1 and TRBJ2-1, and perhaps TRBD2 as D gene, on 5 matching bases. The starting material was PBMCs, obtained on the day of the yellow fever booster vaccination. The CDR3 sequence is CASSQDRRTVREQFF. The nucleotides are TGTGCCAGCAGCCAAGATCGGAGGACTGTTCGTGAGCAGTTCTTC.